This note documents a single T cell receptor (beta chain) sequence. Its antigen is unidentified. CD45RA-negative memory and CD45RA+ naive subsets were split from the CD4+ cells. This entry is derived from a study of shared clonotypes between healthy human individuals. Across the whole study: There were three CD4 naive, three CD4 memory, two CD8 naive and one CD8 memory plates per donor.

Some clones are missing from TCRdb's copy, which holds only in-frame ones; the method was immunoSEQ multiplex PCR. Among some 1,600,000 clones listed, approximately 98% were seen once. Study-wide results and limits: In general, naive subsets displayed greater estimated richness than memory subsets did. Shared clonotypes: about 5% naive CD4, roughly 3.8% naive CD8, less than 2.5% memory CD4, 0.4% to 0.5% memory CD8.

The sequencing sample was made of naive CD4+ T cells sorted from blood. Noted subset: CD45RA+ positively selected. The sequence derives from a man aged 25 to 45 in good health.

This CDR3 is CASSITGLAGGPYEQYF. In DNA, the CDR3 is TGTGCCAGTAGTATCACCGGACTAGCGGGAGGACCCTACGAGCAGTACTTC. This sequence joins TRBV19 and TRBJ2-7; 14 nucleotides agree with TRBD2. The CDR3 length is 17 residues. Germline loops: CDR1 LNHDA, CDR2 SQIVND (reference sequence). The V segment lost 3 bases and the J segment 2 bases; nucleotides outside the gene matches: 6.